This TCR beta chain was captured by sequencing in a study of cytomegalovirus exposure and HLA in healthy donors. The PCR contained 60 Vbeta and 13 Jbeta primers. Authors' analysis steps: A follow-up analysis tallied 73 million or so unique TCR beta chains, approximately 10 million shared. Only in-frame clones appear in the TCRdb table, and some are missing; sequencing was by immunoSEQ multiplex PCR. V and J calls and clone size are as listed in that table; D and trimming were resolved from the DNA. The table has 100,000 to 140,000 clones, 82% seen once. With regard to this clone: The antigen is unknown.

General study findings and limits: TRBV6-2, TRBV6-3 and some other V segments were unresolvable in 87-base-pair reads.

Germline V lookup: CDR1 SEHNR, CDR2 FQNEAQ (reference sequence). With 0 bases removed from V and 4 bases from J, the gap between germline ends came to 8 bases. The CDR3 consists of 14 residues. What was sequenced was PBMCs. The sequence was collected from a man aged 25-40 years in good health and CMV-seropositive. This chain uses TRBV7-9 with TRBJ2-3; D remains unclear. CDR3 sequence: CASSLAQSADTQYF. CDR3 in DNA: TGTGCCAGCAGCTTAGCCCAGTCAGCAGATACGCAGTATTTT.